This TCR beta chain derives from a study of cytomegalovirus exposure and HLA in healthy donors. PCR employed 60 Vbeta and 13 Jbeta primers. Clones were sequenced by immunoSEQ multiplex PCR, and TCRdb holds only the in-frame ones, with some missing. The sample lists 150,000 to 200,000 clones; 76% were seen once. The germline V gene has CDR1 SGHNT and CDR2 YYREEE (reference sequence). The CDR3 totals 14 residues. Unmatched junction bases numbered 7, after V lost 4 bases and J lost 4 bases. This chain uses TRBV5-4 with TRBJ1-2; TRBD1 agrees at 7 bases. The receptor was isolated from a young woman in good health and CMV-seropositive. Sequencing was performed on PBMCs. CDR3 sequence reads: CASSAGQDTYGYTF. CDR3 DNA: TGTGCCAGCAGCGCAGGACAGGACACCTATGGCTACACCTTC.